The 7 T cell receptor beta chains presented below share a single source sample, sequenced in a study of blood T cell repertoires in COVID-19. The data were produced by immunoSEQ multiplex PCR, yet TCRdb's version contains in-frame clones alone and is incomplete. This table holds 75,000 or so clones, 84% found once. Material for sequencing was peripheral blood. The receptor source for this set is a man aged 50-60 years with acute or convalescent COVID-19.

For this clone: One end of the junction is discordant with germline, which a read error may explain. The chain has TRBV7-9 and TRBJ2-1; D ambiguous. CDR3 length: 15 amino acids. The germline CDR1 and CDR2 sequences are SEHNR and FQNEAQ (reference sequence). The CDR3 DNA is TGTGCCAGCAGCCCCCACTTCTCTCTGGGCAATGAACAGTTCTTC. This encodes CASSPHFSLGNEQFF. Full variable domain (rest looked up from reference TRBV7-9 and TRBJ2-1): DTGVSQNPRHKITKRGQNVTFRCDPISEHNRLYWYRQTLGQGPEFLTYFQNEAQLEKSRLLSDRFSAERPKGSFSTLEIQRTEQGDSAMYLCASSPHFSLGNEQFFGPGTRLTVL.

This clone has more than one count but fewer than ten. V usage is TRBV3-1 (or the pseudogene TRBV3-2) and J usage is TRBJ1-2, with TRBD1 matching 10 bases. CDR3 length: 14 amino acids. The germline V gene has CDR1 LGHDT and CDR2 YNNKEL (reference sequence). The trim removed 4 bases at V and 7 bases at J, leaving 6 bases unmatched. As DNA, the CDR3 is TGTGCCAGCAGCCGAGGGACAGGGGATCGTGGCTACACCTTC. Translated: CASSRGTGDRGYTF.

This chain joins TRBV19 and TRBJ2-1, with 14 bases lining up with TRBD2. The germline V gene has CDR1 LNHDA and CDR2 SQIVND (reference sequence). This CDR3 has 17 residues. V trimming: 6 bases; J trimming: 6 bases; junction bases outside the gene matches: 10. The CDR3 loop is CASRGTSGSLTANEQFF. CDR3 nucleotides: TGTGCCAGTAGGGGGACTAGCGGGAGTTTAACCGCCAATGAGCAGTTCTTC. The full variable domain, in which reference TRBV19 and TRBJ2-1 provide the parts outside the CDR3, is DGGITQSPKYLFRKEGQNVTLSCEQNLNHDAMYWYRQDPGQGLRLIYYSQIVNDFQKGDIAEGYSVSREKKESFPLTVTSAQKNPTAFYLCASRGTSGSLTANEQFFGPGTRLTVL.

The chain uses TRBV18 and TRBJ2-2; D is perhaps TRBD1 (5 bases). The germline gives CDR1 KGHSH, CDR2 LQKENI. Trimming removed 1 base from V and 0 bases from J, with 9 bases in between. The CDR3 spans 16 residues. CDR3 loop: CASSPQTVTNTGELFF. In DNA form, the CDR3 reads TGTGCCAGCTCACCACAGACAGTTACGAACACCGGGGAGCTGTTTTTT.

This sequence joins TRBV19 and TRBJ1-1, with 9 bases fitting TRBD1. Germline V gene lookup returns CDR1 LNHDA and CDR2 SQIVND (reference sequence). The CDR3 totals 15 residues. V was clipped by 5 bases and J by 1 base; unmatched bases: 5. The CDR3 reads CASSPDRGPNTEAFF. CDR3 nucleotides: TGTGCCAGTAGTCCGGACAGGGGTCCGAACACTGAAGCTTTCTTT.

The chain couples TRBV27 to TRBJ1-6; D remains unclear. The germline V and J ends were trimmed by 4 bases and 10 bases, with 23 bases remaining between them. CDR3 size: 17 residues. From germline, CDR1 is MNHEY and CDR2 SMNVEV (reference sequence). As DNA, the CDR3 is TGTGCCAGCAGTTCACCCCGAGGAGCGACCTCTAGGTCACCCCTCCACTTT. Protein: CASSSPRGATSRSPLHF.

The chain uses TRBV4-3 and TRBJ2-6, with a tentative D call TRBD1 (5 bases). Trimming removed 3 bases at V and 1 base at J, with 10 bases between. The germline V gene encodes CDR1 LGHNA and CDR2 YSLEER. The CDR3 sequence is 16 residues long. CDR3 bases: TGCGCCAGCAGCCAGGCAGGGTTATCTGGGGCCAACGTCCTGACTTTC. It encodes CASSQAGLSGANVLTF.